The entry that follows covers one T cell receptor (beta chain) sequence. The antigen is undetermined. V dropped 5 bases and J dropped 1 base, with 5 bases sitting between them. Germline CDR1 SGHAT, CDR2 FQNNGV. The CDR3 runs 12 residues. The entry originates in a study of graft-versus-host responses after intestinal transplantation. About the study: Multivisceral, liver-intestinal, or isolated intestinal transplants were performed in recipients.

Method: immunoSEQ multiplex PCR; TCRdb's copy keeps in-frame clones and lacks some. The sample contains about 70,000 clones, approximately 94% of which appear only once. Points from the study as a whole: Early after transplant, HvG clones declined as circulating GvH clones peaked.

This material consisted of unstimulated CD8+ T cells sorted from spleen or lymph node cells, taken before intestinal transplant. This sequence joins TRBV11-2 and TRBJ1-2; D remains unclear. This sequence was found in a human donor who received an intestinal transplant. The CDR3 DNA reads as TGTGCCAGCAGCCACCTTAACTATGGCTACACCTTC. It specifies CASSHLNYGYTF.